The 17 T cell receptor beta chains below were found in one sample sequenced in a study of blood T cell repertoires in COVID-19. The method was immunoSEQ multiplex PCR; TCRdb's version includes in-frame clones alone and lacks a portion of them. The sample shows 250,000 to 400,000 clones, 75% to 90% of them seen only once. Sequencing was carried out using peripheral blood. All receptors derive from a woman aged 25 to 39 with COVID-19, enrolled during active disease.

The V gene is TRBV9, the J gene TRBJ2-7; TRBD2 matches 9 bases. Germline-derived CDR1 and CDR2 are SGDLS and YYNGEE. Trimming cost V 3 bases and J 3 bases; bases outside gene matches: 7. CDR3 length: 15 residues. CDR3 loop: CASSALAGRGYEQYF. CDR3 nucleotide sequence: TGTGCCAGCAGCGCGCTAGCGGGAAGAGGCTACGAGCAGTACTTC.

The CDR3 here is CASISGTGTSGREDTQYF. CDR3 coding DNA: TGCGCCAGCATATCCGGGACAGGGACTAGCGGGAGAGAAGATACGCAGTATTTT. The chain couples TRBV10-1 to TRBJ2-3; 14 bases agree with TRBD2. Germline assignment: CDR1 WNHNN and CDR2 SYGVQD (reference sequence). Trimming took 7 bases from V and 5 from J; bases not matched to a gene: 14. The CDR3 length is 18 residues.

The genes are TRBV3-1 (or the pseudogene TRBV3-2) and TRBJ1-5, with D unclear. Germline V gives CDR1 LGHDT, CDR2 YNNKEL (reference sequence). The V end lost 2 bases, the J end lost 4 bases, and 6 bases lay between the germline ends. The length of the CDR3 is 13 residues. CDR3 sequence (DNA): TGTGCCAGCAGCCAAAGCCTAAATCAGCCCCAGCATTTT. Its translation: CASSQSLNQPQHF.

The V gene is TRBV5-4, the J gene TRBJ2-7; 13 bases align to TRBD2. The CDR3 has 15 residues. CDR1 and CDR2 (germline): SGHNT, YYREEE (reference sequence). V was pared by 4 bases and J by 4 bases, with 5 bases of the junction left unmatched. The DNA of the CDR3 is TGTGCCAGCAGCCGGACTAGCGGGAGTACTTACGAGCAGTACTTC. Its protein is CASSRTSGSTYEQYF.

This chain connects TRBV6-4 to TRBJ2-2; 10 bases fit TRBD1. The CDR3 is made up of 15 amino acids. J lost 2 bases, V lost 6 bases, and 3 bases had no gene match. CDR1 is MRHNA and CDR2 is SNTAGT in the germline V gene. The CDR3 DNA is TGTGCCAGCAGAGGGACAGGGGTTAACACCGGGGAGCTGTTTTTT. This sequence encodes CASRGTGVNTGELFF.

The J gene is TRBJ1-5, the V gene TRBV28; no definite D call. CDR1 and CDR2 from the germline V gene are MDHEN and SYDVKM. Trimming cost V 2 bases and J 2 bases, with 10 bases left between them. The CDR3 runs 15 residues. In DNA, the CDR3 is TGTGCCAGCAGTTTACACCGGGGAGGCAATCAGCCCCAGCATTTT. It codes for CASSLHRGGNQPQHF.

The V gene is TRBV5-4, the J gene TRBJ2-7; 9 bases map to TRBD2. Germline loops: CDR1 SGHNT, CDR2 YYREEE (reference sequence). With 0 bases clipped from V and 6 bases from J, the junction kept 13 bases outside the gene matches. The CDR3 extends over 17 amino acids. The chain's CDR3 is CASSLGVSGRLEGEQYF. The CDR3 region has the DNA TGTGCCAGCAGCTTGGGGGTTAGCGGGAGACTTGAAGGCGAGCAGTACTTC.

V gene TRBV2 combines with J gene TRBJ2-7; 9 bases are a match to TRBD2. Germline-derived CDR1 and CDR2 are SNHLY and FYNNEI. This CDR3 is 15 amino acids long. The trim removed 5 bases at V and 3 bases at J, leaving 8 bases unmatched. CDR3 bases: TGTGCCAGCAGTATAACTAGCGGGCTAAACTACGAGCAGTACTTC. This gives the protein CASSITSGLNYEQYF. Full variable domain (rest looked up from reference TRBV2 and TRBJ2-7): EPEVTQTPSHQVTQMGQEVILRCVPISNHLYFYWYRQILGQKVEFLVSFYNNEISEKSEIFDDQFSVERPDGSNFTLKIRSTKLEDSAMYFCASSITSGLNYEQYFGPGTRLTVT.

The chain is built from TRBV6-5 and TRBJ1-3; tentative D call: TRBD1 (5 bases). CDR1 and CDR2 (germline): MNHEY, SVGAGI. This CDR3 region has 14 residues. Deletions cut 6 bases from V and 2 bases from J, with 11 bases between. CDR3 in DNA: TGTGCCAGCAGCCAGGGTTATGCTGGAAACACCATATATTTT. Translated: CASSQGYAGNTIYF.

This clone was observed a few times. The CDR3 DNA reads as TGTGCCAGCTCACCAACGTCGGGGGGAGAGACCCAGTACTTC. Its translation: CASSPTSGGETQYF. This chain links TRBV18 with TRBJ2-5; 7 bases line up with TRBD2. Germline CDR1 is KGHSH and CDR2 is LQKENI. After removal of 2 bases from V and 4 bases from J, the junction contained 4 bases not matched to a gene. The CDR3 contains 14 residues. Full variable domain (rest looked up from reference TRBV18 and TRBJ2-5): NAGVMQNPRHLVRRRGQEARLRCSPMKGHSHVYWYRQLPEEGLKFMVYLQKENIIDESGMPKERFSAEFPKEGPSILRIQQVVRGDSAAYFCASSPTSGGETQYFGPGTRLLVL.

The chain employs TRBV12-5 and TRBJ2-1; 8 bases map to TRBD2. The length of the CDR3 is 16 residues. Trimming at V came to 0 bases and at J to 9 bases, leaving 10 bases not matched to a gene. Germline loops: CDR1 LGHNT, CDR2 FRNRAP. The chain's CDR3 is CASGLVLSGRKFEQFF. The CDR3 region has the DNA TGTGCTAGTGGTTTGGTACTAAGCGGGAGAAAATTTGAGCAGTTCTTC. The full variable domain, rest sourced from reference TRBV12-5 and TRBJ2-1, is DARVTQTPRHKVTEMGQEVTMRCQPILGHNTVFWYRQTMMQGLELLAYFRNRAPLDDSGMPKDRFSAEMPDATLATLKIQPSEPRDSAVYFCASGLVLSGRKFEQFFGPGTRLTVL.

The chain joins TRBV7-9 to TRBJ2-7; a possible D gene is TRBD1 (5 bases). V was shortened by 5 bases and J by 3 bases, with 17 bases between the two germline ends. CDR1 is SEHNR and CDR2 is FQNEAQ in the germline V gene (reference sequence). The CDR3 consists of 15 residues. The CDR3, as DNA: TGTGCCAGCAGCCCGTCCAAGGGGAAGGACTACGAGCAGTACTTC. Encoded protein: CASSPSKGKDYEQYF.

This clone was picked up a small number of times. J is TRBJ2-1 and V is TRBV5-4; 13 bases are shared with TRBD2. The CDR3 length is 14 residues. Germline values: CDR1 SGHNT, CDR2 YYREEE (reference sequence). After removal of 3 bases from V and 7 bases from J, the junction contained 1 base not matched to a gene. The DNA for the CDR3 is TGTGCCAGCAGCTGGGGACTAGCGGGGAATGAGCAGTTCTTC. This translates into CASSWGLAGNEQFF.

The chain employs TRBV2 and TRBJ2-5, with a weak D call TRBD1 (6 bases). V was pared by 8 bases and J by 4 bases, with 17 bases between. The germline CDR1 and CDR2 sequences are SNHLY and FYNNEI. The CDR3 covers 14 residues. Here the CDR3 DNA reads TGTGCCAGCGCCAAAACAGGGTGGCGAGAGACCCAGTACTTC. As protein: CASAKTGWRETQYF. The full variable domain, with the rest looked up from reference TRBV2 and TRBJ2-5, is EPEVTQTPSHQVTQMGQEVILRCVPISNHLYFYWYRQILGQKVEFLVSFYNNEISEKSEIFDDQFSVERPDGSNFTLKIRSTKLEDSAMYFCASAKTGWRETQYFGPGTRLLVL.

This chain joins TRBV5-1 and TRBJ1-1; D possibly corresponds to TRBD1 (5 bases). The CDR3 has 15 amino acids. With 2 bases removed from V and 5 bases from J, the gap between germline ends came to 16 bases. Germline CDR1 is SGHRS and CDR2 is YFSETQ. CDR3 protein: CASSFMGGVDTEAFF. The CDR3 nucleotides read TGCGCCAGCAGCTTCATGGGAGGGGTGGATACTGAAGCTTTCTTT.

V and J are TRBV27 and TRBJ2-2, with 8 positions matching TRBD1. V lost 3 bases and J lost 4; bases outside the gene matches: 4. This CDR3 contains 15 residues. Germline values: CDR1 MNHEY, CDR2 SMNVEV (reference sequence). The CDR3: CASSFRDRPTGELFF. CDR3 coding DNA: TGTGCCAGCAGTTTCCGGGACAGGCCCACCGGGGAGCTGTTTTTT.

V usage is TRBV5-1 and J usage is TRBJ2-1, with TRBD2 identical over 9 bases. J lost 6 bases, V lost 0 bases, and 7 bases had no gene match. Germline values: CDR1 SGHRS, CDR2 YFSETQ. This CDR3 has 16 residues. CDR3 sequence: CASSLGMGLATNEQFF. In nucleotides, the CDR3 is TGCGCCAGCAGCTTGGGCATGGGACTAGCTACCAATGAGCAGTTCTTC.